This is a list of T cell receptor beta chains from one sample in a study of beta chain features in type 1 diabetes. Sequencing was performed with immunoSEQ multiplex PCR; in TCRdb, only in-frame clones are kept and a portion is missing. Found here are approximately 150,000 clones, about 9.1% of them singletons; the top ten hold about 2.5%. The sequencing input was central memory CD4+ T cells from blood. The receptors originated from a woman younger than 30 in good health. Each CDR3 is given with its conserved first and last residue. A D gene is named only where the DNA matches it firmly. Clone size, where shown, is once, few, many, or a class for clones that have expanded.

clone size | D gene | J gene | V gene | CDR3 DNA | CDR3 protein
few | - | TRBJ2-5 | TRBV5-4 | TGTGCCAGCACTACTAGAAGAGGGCAAGAGACCCAGTACTTC | CASTTRRGQETQYF
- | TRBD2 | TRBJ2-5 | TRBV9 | TGTGCCAGCAGCGTAGCGGGGGGTGAGGAGACCCAGTACTTC | CASSVAGGEETQYF
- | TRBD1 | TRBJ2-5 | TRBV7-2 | TGTGCCAGCAGCCGACCGGGACAGGGGCAAGAGACCCAGTACTTC | CASSRPGQGQETQYF
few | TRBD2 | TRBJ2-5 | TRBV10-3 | TGTGCCATCAGTGGTGGGGACCGGGGGGATACCCAGTACTTC | CAISGGDRGDTQYF
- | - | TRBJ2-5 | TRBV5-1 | TGCGCCAGCAGCTTGGCCCCGGGCGGGGAAGAGACCCAGTACTTC | CASSLAPGGEETQYF
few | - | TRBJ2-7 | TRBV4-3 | TGCGCCAGCAGCCTTAATTCGGGGGAGCAGTACTTC | CASSLNSGEQYF
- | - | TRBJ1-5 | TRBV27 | TGTGCCAGCAGTTCGGGACTGGGGCGCTGGAGCAATCAGCCCCAGCATTTT | CASSSGLGRWSNQPQHF
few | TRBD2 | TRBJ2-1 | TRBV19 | TGTGCCAGTAGGACGGGACTAGCGAACAATGAGCAGTTCTTC | CASRTGLANNEQFF
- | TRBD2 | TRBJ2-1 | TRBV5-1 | TGCGCCAGCAGCCTGCCAGCGGGAGGCCACAATGAGCAGTTCTTC | CASSLPAGGHNEQFF
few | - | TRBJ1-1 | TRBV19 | TGTGCCAGCCTTAAACAGCCCCAAGTCGACACTGAAGCTTTCTTT | CASLKQPQVDTEAFF
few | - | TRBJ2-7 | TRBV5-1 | TGCGCCAGCAGCTCGGCGGACAGAATCTACGAGCAGTACTTC | CASSSADRIYEQYF
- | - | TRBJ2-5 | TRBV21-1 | TGTGCCAGCACTTCCGGGACTAGCGGGAGGGCCGTAGAGACCCAGTACTTC | CASTSGTSGRAVETQYF
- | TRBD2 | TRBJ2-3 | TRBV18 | TGTGCCAGCTCGCTCATGATGGGGACTAGCGGGATGGGCTCAGATACGCAGTATTTT | CASSLMMGTSGMGSDTQYF
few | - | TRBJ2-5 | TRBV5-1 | TGCGCCAGCAGCTTGGCCGGTCTGGCCAGGGGCCAAGAGACCCAGTACTTC | CASSLAGLARGQETQYF
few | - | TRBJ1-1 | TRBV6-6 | TGTGCCAGCAGTAAGATTAGACAGGCGAGGAACACTGAAGCTTTCTTT | CASSKIRQARNTEAFF
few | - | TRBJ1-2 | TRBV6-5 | TGTGCCAGCAGTTGGCTCGGGGGTGGCTACACCTTC | CASSWLGGGYTF
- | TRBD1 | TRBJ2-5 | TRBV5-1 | TGCGCCAGCAGCCTTGGACAGGACATCTACTTCCAAGAGACCCAGTACTTC | CASSLGQDIYFQETQYF
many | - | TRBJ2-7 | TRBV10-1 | TGCGCCAGCCCAAGGGCAGGACTTGGCTCCTACGAGCAGTACTTC | CASPRAGLGSYEQYF
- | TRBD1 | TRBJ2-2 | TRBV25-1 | TGTGCCAGCGGGGACAGGAGGTACACCGGGGAGCTGTTTTTT | CASGDRRYTGELFF
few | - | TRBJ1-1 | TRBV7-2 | TGTGCCAGCAGCTTACAGGGAATGAGCTCGGGTGGCACTGAAGCTTTCTTT | CASSLQGMSSGGTEAFF
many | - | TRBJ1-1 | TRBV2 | TGTGCCAGCAGTGGACAAGGGAACACTGAAGCTTTCTTT | CASSGQGNTEAFF
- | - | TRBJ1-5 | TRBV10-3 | TGTGCCAGCAGCCAGGACAGTTTCAATCAGCCCCAGCATTTT | CASSQDSFNQPQHF
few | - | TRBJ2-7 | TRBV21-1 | TGTGCCAGCAGCGACCAATCCGGGAATGTATACGAGCAGTACTTC | CASSDQSGNVYEQYF
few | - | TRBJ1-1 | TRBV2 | TGTGCCAGCAGGAGCAGCGGGGACACTGAAGCTTTCTTT | CASRSSGDTEAFF
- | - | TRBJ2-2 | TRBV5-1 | TGCGCCAGCTCATTCCAGGGTTCCGGGGAGCTGTTTTTT | CASSFQGSGELFF
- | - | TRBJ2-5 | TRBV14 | TGTGCCAGCAGCCAAGTCGGCCAAGAGACCCAGTACTTC | CASSQVGQETQYF
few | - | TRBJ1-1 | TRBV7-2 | TGTGCCAGCAGCTTAGCCGAGAAGCACACTGAAGCTTTCTTT | CASSLAEKHTEAFF
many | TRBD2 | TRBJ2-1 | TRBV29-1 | TGCAGCGTTGGGCTAGCGGGAGGGAATGAGCAGTTCTTC | CSVGLAGGNEQFF
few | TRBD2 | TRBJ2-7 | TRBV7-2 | TGTGCCAGCAGCTCCGCCCCGGGACTAGCGATCTACGAGCAGTACTTC | CASSSAPGLAIYEQYF
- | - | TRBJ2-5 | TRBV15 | TGTGCCACCAGCAGAGAGCGGACAGAGGAGACCCAGTACTTC | CATSRERTEETQYF
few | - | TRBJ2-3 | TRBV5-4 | TGTGCCAGCAGCTTGTTGGCGGGGCGCACAGATACGCAGTATTTT | CASSLLAGRTDTQYF
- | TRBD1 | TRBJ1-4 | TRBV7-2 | TGTGCCAGCAGCTCCTACAGGGGCGGTGAAAAACTGTTTTTT | CASSSYRGGEKLFF
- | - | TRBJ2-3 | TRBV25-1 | TGTGCCAGCAGGAAGGACAACACAGATACGCAGTATTTT | CASRKDNTDTQYF
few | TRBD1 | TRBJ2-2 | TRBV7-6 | TGTGCCAGCAGCTCCGAGCGGACAGGGTCTATCGGGGAGCTGTTTTTT | CASSSERTGSIGELFF
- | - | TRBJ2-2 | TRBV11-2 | TGTGCCAGCAGCTTCACGGGTGCCGGGGAGCTGTTTTTT | CASSFTGAGELFF
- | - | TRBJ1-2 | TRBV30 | TGTGCCTGGAGTGTAGGGGCAGGAGCCGCCTACACCTTC | CAWSVGAGAAYTF
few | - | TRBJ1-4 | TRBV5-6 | TGTGCCAGCAGCTTGGTTACGGGGGTTCAGGAAAAACTGTTTTTT | CASSLVTGVQEKLFF
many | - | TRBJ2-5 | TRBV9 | TGTGCCAGCAGCCCTTCGGTTGTTGAGACCCAGTACTTC | CASSPSVVETQYF
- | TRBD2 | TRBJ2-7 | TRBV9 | TGTGCCAGCAGCGCATTGGACAGCGGGGGAAAGCAGTACTTC | CASSALDSGGKQYF
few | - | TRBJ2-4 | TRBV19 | TGTGCCAGTAGTATACGGGCGGGACCGGGGGAAAACATTCAGTACTTC | CASSIRAGPGENIQYF